The rows below give T cell receptor beta chains drawn from one sample of a study of blood T cell repertoires in COVID-19. The assay was immunoSEQ multiplex PCR, and TCRdb's table has in-frame clones only and misses some. The sample has some 150,000 clones; approximately 89% are singletons. The sequenced sample consisted of peripheral blood. These receptors were obtained from a human donor in a cohort sampled during active COVID-19. CDR3s include the opening cysteine and the closing phenylalanine or tryptophan. Fields, in order: J gene, V gene, CDR3 protein.

J gene: TRBJ2-5
V gene: TRBV7-7
CDR3 protein: CASSSSPRQGMETQYF

J gene: TRBJ1-5
V gene: TRBV11-2
CDR3 protein: CATGRDSHQPQHF

J gene: TRBJ1-1
V gene: TRBV5-1
CDR3 protein: CASSLAAGGTEAFF

J gene: TRBJ2-1
V gene: TRBV15
CDR3 protein: CATSRDRGYEQFF

J gene: TRBJ1-3
V gene: TRBV7-9
CDR3 protein: CASSSRAFGNTIYF

J gene: TRBJ1-1
V gene: TRBV11-3
CDR3 protein: CASSLKPNTEAFF

J gene: TRBJ2-7
V gene: TRBV7-9
CDR3 protein: CASSSGQDSYEQYF

J gene: TRBJ2-7
V gene: TRBV10-3
CDR3 protein: CAISDLKLAGGLSYEQYF

J gene: TRBJ2-2
V gene: TRBV10-2
CDR3 protein: CASSGGWAGELFF

J gene: TRBJ2-2
V gene: TRBV19
CDR3 protein: CASSRRQGRSSTGELFF

J gene: TRBJ1-6
V gene: TRBV12-3/TRBV12-4
CDR3 protein: CASSREAQPLHF

J gene: TRBJ1-6
V gene: TRBV18
CDR3 protein: CASSPPAGLDSPLHF

J gene: TRBJ1-1
V gene: TRBV5-4
CDR3 protein: CASRRLGASPNTEAFF

J gene: TRBJ1-2
V gene: TRBV2
CDR3 protein: CASSGGGGNYGYTF

J gene: TRBJ1-1
V gene: TRBV4-1
CDR3 protein: CASSQDGEGLITEAFF

J gene: TRBJ2-3
V gene: TRBV10-3
CDR3 protein: CAISVTGGAEDTQYF

J gene: TRBJ2-1
V gene: TRBV7-8
CDR3 protein: CASVPLAGAYNEQFF